A single sample is the source of the 31 T cell receptor beta chains below, sequenced in a study of CD8 T cells in ankylosing spondylitis. TCRdb re-analysed the 5' RACE reads in MiXCR, keeping a single row per CDR3 protein. The table shows about 700,000 distinct CDR3 sequences, with around 19% occurring only once. Their antigens are not known. Whole-study results and caveats: A motif in TCR beta, a set of fewer than ten highly homologous variants, appeared characteristic of ankylosing spondylitis blood.

The specimen sequenced was blood, either unsorted or a sorted T cell fraction (not recorded which). The receptor set was obtained from a male donor with ankylosing spondylitis.

The chain joins TRBV10-2 to TRBJ2-5, with 8 bases identical to TRBD2. The germline CDR1 and CDR2 sequences are WSHSY and SAAADI. The CDR3 has 15 amino acids. Unmatched junction bases numbered 7, after V lost 2 bases and J lost 5 bases. CDR3 DNA: TGCGCCAGCAGTGAGCCCGGGGGGGCGGGGGAGACCCAGTACTTC. Encoded protein: CASSEPGGAGETQYF.

This chain connects TRBV20-1 to TRBJ1-2; D is possibly TRBD1 (5 bases). From germline, CDR1 is DFQATT and CDR2 SNEGSKA (reference sequence). This CDR3 spans 14 amino acids. Trimming took 5 bases from V and 0 from J, leaving 13 bases between them. The DNA of the CDR3 is TGCAGTGCTCGGAATCGGGGGACTAACTATGGCTACACCTTC. As protein: CSARNRGTNYGYTF.

J is TRBJ1-1 and V is TRBV2; TRBD1 aligns across 9 bases. This CDR3 comprises 16 residues. The junction had 8 bases not matched to a gene; V was cut back by 6 bases and J by 0 bases. Looked up from germline, CDR1 is SNHLY and CDR2 is FYNNEI. The CDR3 loop is CASSVGTGSMNTEAFF. CDR3 sequence (DNA): TGTGCCAGCAGCGTGGGGACAGGGAGTATGAACACTGAAGCTTTCTTT.

The sample holds a few counts of this clonotype. The chain uses TRBV18 and TRBJ2-7; D may match TRBD1 or TRBD2 (5 bases each). Germline V gene sequence: CDR1 KGHSH, CDR2 LQKENI. The CDR3 spans 15 residues. V lost 6 bases and J lost 3, with 18 bases in between. CDR3 sequence (DNA): TGTGCCAGCTCCCCCCTGGCAGGGACGGGCTACGAGCAGTACTTC. Its protein product is CASSPLAGTGYEQYF.

This clonotype turned up a few times. V and J are TRBV27 and TRBJ2-5; possibly TRBD2 for D (6 bases). Germline V gene data show CDR1 as MNHEY and CDR2 as SMNVEV (reference sequence). V gave up 3 bases and J gave up 7 bases, with 21 bases separating them. The CDR3 loop spans 16 amino acids. Here the CDR3 reads CASSFGPWRPGGTQYF. The CDR3 DNA follows: TGTGCCAGCAGTTTTGGGCCTTGGCGACCCGGGGGGACCCAGTACTTC.

This chain connects TRBV15 to TRBJ1-5, with unresolved D. The CDR3 contains 16 residues. V was cut by 1 base and J by 0 bases, with 10 bases left in between. The germline V gene has CDR1 LNHNV and CDR2 YYDKDF (reference sequence). The CDR3 nucleotides read TGTGCCACCAGCAGAGGCGGGCACCATAGCAATCAGCCCCAGCATTTT. Residues: CATSRGGHHSNQPQHF.

J is TRBJ2-5 and V is TRBV20-1; 10 nucleotides line up with TRBD2. CDR1 is DFQATT, CDR2 SNEGSKA, per germline (reference sequence). The CDR3 spans 14 residues. V lost 3 bases, J lost 6 bases, and 7 bases stayed unmatched. The CDR3 nucleotides are TGCAGTGCTAGGTCAGCGGGAGGGCCGAAGACCCAGTACTTC. Translation: CSARSAGGPKTQYF.

This chain connects TRBV7-8 to TRBJ2-7; D is unresolved. Germline V lookup: CDR1 SGHVS, CDR2 FQNEAQ. Trimming shortened V by 2 bases and J by 6 bases, and 11 bases separated the two germline ends. This CDR3 has 13 residues. CDR3 sequence reads: CASSLSGSAEQYF. CDR3 DNA sequence: TGTGCCAGCAGCTTAAGTGGCAGTGCCGAGCAGTACTTC.

This clonotype showed up just once. A read error is possible here, since a much larger clone lies one base away. V gene TRBV9 combines with J gene TRBJ1-1, with 7 nucleotides matching TRBD1. Looked up from germline, CDR1 is SGDLS and CDR2 is YYNGEE. The CDR3 is 14 amino acids. V was pared by 4 bases and J by 10 bases, with 13 bases of the junction left unmatched. For the CDR3, the DNA is TGTGCCAGCAGCATAGTGGGACAGTCAGCCCGAGCTTTCTTT. Translated, it gives CASSIVGQSARAFF.

In its sample, this clonotype was seen many times. This sequence joins TRBV29-1 and TRBJ2-5, with TRBD1 matching over 8 bases. With 0 bases clipped from V and 4 bases from J, the junction kept 1 base outside the gene matches. This CDR3 region has 13 residues. Germline V CDR1 and CDR2: SQVTM, ANQGSEA. The CDR3 loop reads CSVEEQGVETQYF. CDR3 DNA sequence: TGCAGCGTTGAAGAACAGGGGGTAGAGACCCAGTACTTC.

This clonotype has a count of ten or more. The genes are TRBV12-3 or TRBV12-4 and TRBJ1-5; no clear D gene. CDR3 length equals 15 residues. Trimming removed 8 bases from V and 4 bases from J, with 18 bases in between. DNA of the CDR3: TGTGCCAGCTCGATGTGGGCGGGAGGAAATCAGCCCCAGCATTTT. This sequence encodes CASSMWAGGNQPQHF.

There are a few counts of this clonotype. This chain connects TRBV4-3 to TRBJ2-1; D not resolved. CDR3 length: 15 residues. Germline CDR1 is LGHNA and CDR2 is YSLEER. V was pared by 0 bases and J by 0 bases, with 6 bases between. CDR3 sequence: CASSQDLYSYNEQFF. The CDR3 DNA sequence: TGCGCCAGCAGCCAAGATCTATACTCCTACAATGAGCAGTTCTTC.

The chain combines TRBV3-1 with TRBJ2-3; 7 bases fit TRBD2. Per germline, CDR1 LGHDT and CDR2 YNNKEL (reference sequence). The CDR3 is 17 amino acids. Germline trimming cut 0 bases from V and 0 bases from J; bases unmatched to any gene: 6. CDR3 sequence reads: CASSQETSFPSTDTQYF. The CDR3 DNA follows: TGTGCCAGCAGCCAAGAGACTAGCTTCCCTAGCACAGATACGCAGTATTTT.

V gene TRBV30 combines with J gene TRBJ2-6; D is ambiguous. There are 15 residues in the CDR3. V gave up 0 bases and J gave up 0 bases, with 6 bases separating them. Germline CDR1 is GTSNPN and CDR2 is SVGIG (reference sequence). CDR3 sequence reads: CAWSVQGSGANVLTF. CDR3 sequence (DNA): TGTGCCTGGAGTGTACAAGGCTCTGGGGCCAACGTCCTGACTTTC.

CDR3 loop: CASSDGTSGLFRETQYF. CDR3 bases: TGTGCCAGCAGCGACGGGACTAGCGGGTTATTTCGAGAGACCCAGTACTTC. The gene calls are TRBV7-2 and TRBJ2-5, with TRBD2 matching over 12 bases. CDR3 size: 17 residues. V trimming: 5 bases; J trimming: 4 bases; junction bases outside the gene matches: 11. The germline V gene encodes CDR1 SGHTA and CDR2 FQGNSA.

The sample holds many counts of this clonotype. The chain links TRBV13 to TRBJ2-3; TRBD2 matches 9 bases. Germline assignment: CDR1 PRHDT and CDR2 FYEKMQ (reference sequence). CDR3 length: 17 amino acids. With V trimmed by 7 bases and J by 4 bases, 15 bases remained unmatched. CDR3 DNA: TGTGCCAGCACCCTGGGGGTTGGACTAGCGTTGCCAGATACGCAGTATTTT. It translates to CASTLGVGLALPDTQYF.

This clonotype was seen only once. The gene calls are TRBV6-1 and TRBJ1-1, with 8 bases matching TRBD1. This CDR3 region has 15 residues. In germline, CDR1 is MNHNS, CDR2 SASEGT. J lost 1 base, V lost 6 bases, and 7 bases had no gene match. The CDR3 DNA reads as TGTGCCAGCAGGGCGTTCAGGGGGCAGAACACTGAAGCTTTCTTT. It codes for CASRAFRGQNTEAFF.

This clonotype was counted between two and nine times. This rearrangement joins TRBV6-5 to TRBJ2-1, with 8 bases lining up with TRBD2. Trimming removed 4 bases from V and 5 bases from J; junction bases left unmatched: 10. Per the germline V gene, CDR1 is MNHEY and CDR2 is SVGAGI. The CDR3 sequence is 16 residues long. The CDR3, as DNA: TGTGCCAGCAGTTTAGGACTAGCCCCCTCGGACAATGAGCAGTTCTTC. This codes for CASSLGLAPSDNEQFF.

This clonotype was recorded a few times. The chain has TRBV7-8 and TRBJ2-3; no clear D. Per the germline V gene, CDR1 is SGHVS and CDR2 is FQNEAQ. The CDR3 is 13 amino acids. Trimming left V 2 bases short and J 4 bases short, with 7 bases between. CDR3: CASSLSTADTQYF. The CDR3 DNA sequence: TGTGCCAGCAGCTTATCGACCGCAGATACGCAGTATTTT.

This clonotype was counted a few times. The chain recombines TRBV15 with TRBJ2-1; D is undetermined. In germline, CDR1 is LNHNV, CDR2 YYDKDF (reference sequence). The V gene lost 3 bases and the J gene lost 0 bases, with 9 bases spanning the gap. The CDR3 spans 15 residues. The CDR3 sequence: CATSRGLGSYNEQFF. In nucleotides, the CDR3 is TGTGCCACCAGCAGGGGTCTGGGCTCCTACAATGAGCAGTTCTTC. The full variable domain, rest sourced from reference TRBV15 and TRBJ2-1, is DAMVIQNPRYQVTQFGKPVTLSCSQTLNHNVMYWYQQKSSQAPKLLFHYYDKDFNNEADTPDNFQSRRPNTSFCFLDIRSPGLGDTAMYLCATSRGLGSYNEQFFGPGTRLTVL.

This clonotype occurred many times. The CDR3 sequence is CASSQGGAGEETQYF. The CDR3 nucleotides are TGTGCCAGCAGCCAAGGGGGAGCGGGAGAAGAGACCCAGTACTTC. This rearrangement joins TRBV4-2 to TRBJ2-5; TRBD2 aligns across 8 bases. The CDR3 has 15 amino acids. J was trimmed by 3 bases and V by 1 base; bases with no gene match: 4. Germline values: CDR1 LGHNA, CDR2 YNFKEQ.

This clonotype was seen at least ten times. The V gene is TRBV29-1, the J gene TRBJ1-1, with a weak D call TRBD1 (5 bases). V lost 7 bases to trimming and J lost 3 bases, with 12 bases between them. This CDR3 has 12 residues. Germline V lookup: CDR1 SQVTM, CDR2 ANQGSEA. The CDR3, as DNA: TGCAGCGCCGGACTGGGGGACACTGAAGCTTTCTTT. Protein product: CSAGLGDTEAFF. The whole variable domain, remainder taken from reference TRBV29-1 and TRBJ1-1, is SAVISQKPSRDICQRGTSLTIQCQVDSQVTMMFWYRQQPGQSLTLIATANQGSEATYESGFVIDKFPISRPNLTFSTLTVSNMSPEDSSIYLCSAGLGDTEAFFGQGTRLTVV.

The chain uses TRBV20-1 and TRBJ1-3; D is possibly TRBD1 (5 bases). This CDR3 contains 17 residues. Trimming removed 0 bases at V and 0 bases at J, with 15 bases between. CDR1 and CDR2 from the germline V gene are DFQATT and SNEGSKA (reference sequence). CDR3 in amino acids: CSARDLFKGLSGNTIYF. CDR3 bases: TGCAGTGCTAGAGATCTCTTCAAGGGACTCTCTGGAAACACCATATATTTT.

This clonotype was detected only a few times. The chain links TRBV5-4 to TRBJ2-1; weak D call: TRBD1 (5 bases). Germline lookup yields CDR1 SGHNT and CDR2 YYREEE (reference sequence). V was cut by 3 bases and J by 6 bases, with 13 bases left in between. The CDR3 consists of 14 residues. The CDR3, as DNA: TGTGCCAGCAGCTCGACAGCGACTGGCAATGAGCAGTTCTTC. It is translated as CASSSTATGNEQFF.

The chain carries TRBV5-6 and TRBJ2-1; 12 bases match TRBD2. The germline V gene encodes CDR1 SGHDT and CDR2 YYEEEE. The CDR3 totals 15 residues. After removal of 0 bases from V and 15 bases from J, the junction contained 10 bases not matched to a gene. CDR3 region: CASSLVASGGALRFF. As DNA, the CDR3 is TGTGCCAGCAGCTTGGTGGCTAGCGGGGGGGCCTTACGGTTCTTC. The whole variable domain, remainder taken from reference TRBV5-6 and TRBJ2-1, is DAGVTQSPTHLIKTRGQQVTLRCSPKSGHDTVSWYQQALGQGPQFIFQYYEEEERQRGNFPDRFSGHQFPNYSSELNVNALLLGDSALYLCASSLVASGGALRFFGPGTRLTVL.

V gene TRBV3-1 combines with J gene TRBJ2-2, with 7 bases identical to TRBD1. The CDR3 is made up of 16 amino acids. V lost 6 bases, J lost 3 bases, and 10 bases stayed unmatched. Germline-derived CDR1 and CDR2 are LGHDT and YNNKEL (reference sequence). The CDR3 sequence is CASSQNYRGDTGELFF. The DNA for the CDR3 is TGTGCCAGCAGTCAAAACTACAGGGGTGACACCGGGGAGCTGTTTTTT.

This clonotype was found many times. The chain is built from TRBV29-1 and TRBJ2-1; possible D gene TRBD1, 6 bases. Trimming took off 1 base at V and 9 bases at J, with 19 bases between the two ends. This CDR3 is built from 15 residues. Germline CDR1 and CDR2: SQVTM and ANQGSEA. CDR3 DNA sequence: TGCAGCGTTGAAGGAACTCGAGGGAGCAGGGGTGAGCAGTTCTTC. It encodes CSVEGTRGSRGEQFF.

CDR3 residues: CASRQRTQGLPTEAFF. The CDR3 region has the DNA TGTGCCAGCAGACAAAGGACGCAGGGGTTACCCACTGAAGCTTTCTTT. The genes are TRBV2 and TRBJ1-1; TRBD1 might be the D (6 bases). The CDR3 has 16 amino acids. Trimming removed 6 bases at V and 4 bases at J, with 21 bases between. Looked up from germline, CDR1 is SNHLY and CDR2 is FYNNEI.

This rearrangement joins TRBV10-2 to TRBJ1-6; D unresolved. The V end was cut by 2 bases, the J end by 10 bases, with 9 bases between. The CDR3 sequence is 13 residues long. CDR1 is WSHSY, CDR2 SAAADI, per germline. CDR3 nucleotide sequence: TGCGCCAGCAGTGAGAGGGTAAACTCACCCCTCCACTTT. Translation gives CASSERVNSPLHF.

This clonotype was seen a handful of times. The gene calls are TRBV12-3 or TRBV12-4 and TRBJ1-1, with D maybe TRBD1 (6 bases). Trimming shortened V by 7 bases and J by 0 bases, and 9 bases separated the two germline ends. The CDR3 has 13 residues. The CDR3 protein is CASMGQLNTEAFF. CDR3 nucleotides: TGTGCCAGCATGGGACAACTGAACACTGAAGCTTTCTTT.

A few counts support this clonotype. The chain employs TRBV10-3 and TRBJ2-7; a weak D match, TRBD2 (6 bases). This CDR3 region has 14 residues. Trimming took 4 bases from V and 2 from J, leaving 12 bases between them. CDR1 ENHRY and CDR2 SYGVKD come from the germline V gene. DNA of the CDR3: TGTGCCATCAGTGGGTCGGGAGACCCCTACGAGCAGTACTTC. Amino acids: CAISGSGDPYEQYF.